This T cell receptor (beta chain) was sequenced in a study of control samples from healthy donors and cancer patients (dated by TCRdb to about 2020). Libraries were constructed by the immunoSEQ multiplex PCR assay. Not all clones reach the TCRdb copy of this immuneACCESS table, which keeps in-frame sequences only. Checked studies attribute under half of the gap to unresolved V genes and leave the rest unexplained. The sample table holds around 230,000 clones, of which 90% to 95% were seen once. The top ten clonotypes cover about 1.6% of the sample. Cut back by 4 bases and 0 bases, the V and J ends lie 3 bases apart. The CDR3 numbers 12 residues from cysteine through phenylalanine. Left in the record is the CDR3 DNA by itself, 36 bases read in frame from the first base. Looking up the germline V gene (reference sequence) yields CDR1 MNHEY and CDR2 SMNVEV. Note on this clone: It lacks a known antigen. No qualities accompany the bases; no much larger clone lies one base away.

The source is a man over 45 in good health. The chain uses TRBV27 and TRBJ1-1; the D gene assignment is ambiguous. Sequencing was performed on blood. The CDR3 is CASSSMNTEAFF. The nucleotides are TGTGCCAGCAGTTCCATGAACACTGAAGCTTTCTTT.